A single sample is the source of the 18 T cell receptor beta chains below, sequenced in a study of PD-L1 blockade in urothelial cancer. The table came from immunoSEQ multiplex PCR; TCRdb's copy has only in-frame clones and leaves some out. The table shows about 120,000 clones, with roughly 88% occurring only once. Indicated time point: peripheral blood 6 weeks after treatment start. Specimen: PBMCs, collected around atezolizumab (anti-PD-L1) treatment. The receptors were gathered from a man aged 45-65 years with urothelial cancer.

The J gene is TRBJ1-2, the V gene TRBV28, with 12 bases fitting TRBD1. The V gene end was trimmed by 6 bases and the J gene end by 10 bases; junction bases not matched to a gene: 9. Germline CDR1 and CDR2: MDHEN and SYDVKM. This CDR3 has 14 residues. CDR3 region: CASRRDRGQFFYTF. In DNA form, the CDR3 reads TGTGCCAGCAGGAGGGACAGGGGGCAATTTTTCTACACCTTC.

V gene TRBV16 combines with J gene TRBJ1-4; tentative D call: TRBD1 (5 bases). The CDR3 has 15 residues. Germline CDR1 and CDR2: KGHSY and FQNENV. The ends were cut back, 4 bases at V and 6 bases at J, with 15 bases in the middle. In DNA form, the CDR3 reads TGTGCCAGCAGCCCCACGGGCCGGGGGGATGAAAAACTGTTTTTT. Translation gives CASSPTGRGDEKLFF.

The genes are TRBV28 and TRBJ2-5; D is ambiguous. The CDR3 is made up of 14 amino acids. The germline CDR1 and CDR2 sequences are MDHEN and SYDVKM. The ends were cut back, 5 bases at V and 1 base at J, with 11 bases in the middle. In nucleotides, the CDR3 is TGTGCCAGCAGTGGTGAATACATCCAAGAGACCCAGTACTTC. The encoded protein is CASSGEYIQETQYF.

This chain uses TRBV9 with TRBJ2-1; 13 bases are a match to TRBD2. This CDR3 spans 18 amino acids. CDR1 and CDR2 (germline): SGDLS, YYNGEE. With 4 bases clipped from V and 0 bases from J, the junction kept 7 bases outside the gene matches. CDR3 protein: CASSQPRTSGSSYNEQFF. CDR3 DNA: TGTGCCAGCAGCCAACCTCGGACTAGCGGGAGCTCCTACAATGAGCAGTTCTTC.

The chain links TRBV14 to TRBJ2-1; 9 bases are a match to TRBD2. The V gene's germline CDR1 is SGHDN and CDR2 FVKESK. V gave up 4 bases and J gave up 5 bases; unmatched junction bases: 15. This CDR3 is 18 amino acids long. This CDR3 reads CASSPTYWASGTDNEQFF. The CDR3 coding sequence is TGTGCCAGCAGCCCTACCTATTGGGCTAGCGGGACAGACAATGAGCAGTTCTTC.

The genes are TRBV28 and TRBJ2-7, with 7 bases matching TRBD2. With V trimmed by 6 bases and J by 4 bases, 6 bases remained unmatched. The CDR3 length is 13 residues. Germline CDR1 MDHEN, CDR2 SYDVKM. The CDR3 nucleotides read TGTGCCAGCAGCCTGAAGCGGGGTTACGAGCAGTACTTC. It is translated as CASSLKRGYEQYF.

In this sample, this clone turned up once. The J gene is TRBJ2-1, the V gene TRBV5-4, with 16 bases fitting TRBD2. V shed 9 bases and J 7 bases; nucleotides not matched to a gene: 1. Germline V gene data show CDR1 as SGHNT and CDR2 as YYREEE (reference sequence). The CDR3 has 13 amino acids. The CDR3 bases are TGTGCCACGGGACTAGCGGGGGGGAATGAGCAGTTCTTC. Translation: CATGLAGGNEQFF.

CDR3 nucleotides: TGTGCCAGCAGCTTAGACCGCCCCGAGAATTCACCCCTCCACTTT. This encodes CASSLDRPENSPLHF. J is TRBJ1-6 and V is TRBV11-2; D is ambiguous. CDR3 length: 15 residues. V gave up 0 bases and J gave up 7 bases, with 10 bases separating them. The germline gives CDR1 SGHAT, CDR2 FQNNGV.

The chain carries TRBV30 and TRBJ2-6, with TRBD2 matching over 7 bases. This CDR3 region has 16 residues. Germline-derived CDR1 and CDR2 are GTSNPN and SVGIG (reference sequence). J lost 4 bases, V lost 4 bases, and 10 bases had no gene match. The CDR3 is CAWTPGGSIGANVLTF. Here the CDR3 DNA reads TGTGCCTGGACCCCCGGGGGGAGTATCGGGGCCAACGTCCTGACTTTC.

This clone was detected only a few times. The chain employs TRBV9 and TRBJ2-5; TRBD2 aligns across 12 bases. With V trimmed by 1 base and J by 4 bases, 5 bases remained unmatched. The CDR3 totals 16 residues. In germline, CDR1 is SGDLS, CDR2 YYNGEE. The CDR3 coding sequence is TGTGCCAGCAGCGTAACTAGCGGGAGGTTGGGAGAGACCCAGTACTTC. Its translation is CASSVTSGRLGETQYF.

V gene TRBV18 combines with J gene TRBJ2-6, with 9 nucleotides matching TRBD2. Germline loops: CDR1 KGHSH, CDR2 LQKENI. This CDR3 is 19 amino acids long. V trimming: 1 base; J trimming: 0 bases; junction bases outside the gene matches: 7. The CDR3: CASSPLTSGRYSGANVLTF. CDR3 sequence (DNA): TGTGCCAGCTCACCACTAACAAGCGGGAGGTACTCTGGGGCCAACGTCCTGACTTTC.

V is TRBV4-2 and J is TRBJ2-3; no reliable D call. Trimming shortened V by 0 bases and J by 2 bases, and 9 bases separated the two germline ends. The germline CDR1 and CDR2 sequences are LGHNA and YNFKEQ. The CDR3 runs to 15 residues. The CDR3 DNA is TGTGCCAGCAGCCAAGATGGCAGAATCACAGATACGCAGTATTTT. Encoded protein: CASSQDGRITDTQYF.

This clone was counted once. The rearrangement joins TRBV2 to TRBJ2-7, with 9 bases matching TRBD1. This CDR3 spans 13 amino acids. The junction had 7 bases not matched to a gene; V was cut back by 6 bases and J by 7 bases. Looked up from germline, CDR1 is SNHLY and CDR2 is FYNNEI. The CDR3 region is CASSIQGAGEQYF. DNA of the CDR3: TGTGCCAGCAGCATACAGGGGGCGGGGGAGCAGTACTTC.

The chain has TRBV15 and TRBJ2-2; D is undetermined. Germline CDR1 is LNHNV and CDR2 is YYDKDF (reference sequence). Trimming left V 5 bases short and J 6 bases short, with 13 bases between. The CDR3 has 14 amino acids. In DNA form, the CDR3 reads TGTGCCACCAGCGGCCTGAACGAGGCCGGGGAGCTGTTTTTT. Protein: CATSGLNEAGELFF.

The rearrangement links TRBV30 to TRBJ2-2; maybe TRBD1 (6 bases). This CDR3 region has 14 residues. V was pared by 4 bases and J by 1 base, with 10 bases between. Germline V gives CDR1 GTSNPN, CDR2 SVGIG (reference sequence). In nucleotides, the CDR3 is TGTGCCTGGAAGGGGACAAGGAACACCGGGGAGCTGTTTTTT. Its translation is CAWKGTRNTGELFF.

CDR3 in DNA: TGTGCCAGCAGTGGACAGGATTATAGCAATCAGCCCCAGCATTTT. Amino acid sequence: CASSGQDYSNQPQHF. The J gene is TRBJ1-5, the V gene TRBV6-6, with 7 bases aligning to TRBD1. This CDR3 spans 15 amino acids. Losses at the gene ends were 5 bases for V and 0 bases for J; bases not matched to a gene: 4. Germline CDR1 reads MNHNY; CDR2 reads SVGAGI (reference sequence).

The chain recombines TRBV6-4 with TRBJ2-1; possible D gene TRBD2, 5 bases. Per the germline V gene, CDR1 is MRHNA and CDR2 is SNTAGT. This CDR3 has 13 residues. V was trimmed by 6 bases and J by 10 bases, leaving 16 bases between them. The CDR3 loop reads CASSKTGSGEQFF. The CDR3 nucleotides read TGTGCCAGCAGCAAAACGGGATCAGGCGAGCAGTTCTTC.

V gene TRBV18 combines with J gene TRBJ2-7, with 7 bases that match TRBD2. Trimming at V came to 3 bases and at J to 4 bases, leaving 9 bases not matched to a gene. Germline loops: CDR1 KGHSH, CDR2 LQKENI. The CDR3 extends over 15 amino acids. DNA for the CDR3: TGTGCCAGCTCACCCACGACTAGCCCGGCGTACGAGCAGTACTTC. This codes for CASSPTTSPAYEQYF.